This entry features one T cell receptor (beta chain) sequence. What it recognizes is unknown. One end of the junction varies from germline; a read error may be responsible. The record originates from a study of blood T cells in healthy people across ages. Across the whole study: There was about one barcoded beta molecule captured by template switching per two T cells.

For the second PCR, which ran for about 7 to 11 cycles, a sample-barcoded 5' primer and a J-beta primer mix were used. TCRdb analysed the 5' RACE reads with MiXCR anew, one entry per CDR3 protein. This table has some 670,000 distinct CDR3 sequences, 45% to 60% appearing once. Whole-study results and caveats: Investigators viewed diversity estimates from one million T cells as underestimates, the study reported. Comparison with aged donors showed that long-lived donors had more naive CD4+ cells and higher diversity.

CDR1 is SGDLS and CDR2 is YYNGEE in the germline V gene. This CDR3 comprises 14 residues. V gene TRBV9 combines with J gene TRBJ2-3; D is unresolved. The sample consisted of blood. This receptor was identified in a woman of 80 years or more in good health. CDR3 nucleotides: TGTGTCAGCAGCGTAGGCGCAGGCACAGATACGCAGTATTTT. Protein: CVSSVGAGTDTQYF.